These T cell receptor beta chains were read from a single sample in a study of CD8+ T cells in alopecia areata. This table comes from immunoSEQ multiplex PCR, and its TCRdb copy is limited to in-frame clones, with some not included. Of 150,000 to 200,000 clones in the sample, approximately 57% are singletons; the top ten hold 1%. The sample here was CD4+ T cells sorted from blood, taken at week 24, from a patient treated with tofacitinib. The receptors were gathered from a human donor with alopecia areata. Each CDR3 is given with its conserved first and last residue. Each record gives: D gene, V gene, J gene, clone size, CDR3 DNA, CDR3 protein. D genes are given only for firm matches. A row's size may be missing; if present it is once, few, many or a size class.

NA	TRBV29-1	TRBJ1-1	NA	TGCAGCGTTGTAACGGGGGGCCCGAACACTGAAGCTTTCTTT	CSVVTGGPNTEAFF
NA	TRBV29-1	TRBJ2-2	once	TGCAGCGTACAAGGAGGGTTCACCGGGGAGCTGTTTTTT	CSVQGGFTGELFF
NA	TRBV5-4	TRBJ2-3	NA	TGTGCCAGCAGCTTAAGGGGGGCCGTAACAGATACGCAGTATTTT	CASSLRGAVTDTQYF
NA	TRBV23-1	TRBJ2-3	NA	TGCGCCAGCAGTCAACGGACAAAAGTGGGAGATACGCAGTATTTT	CASSQRTKVGDTQYF
NA	TRBV25-1	TRBJ2-3	NA	TGTGCCAGCAGTGCCCTTACCCCGGCGGATACGCAGTATTTT	CASSALTPADTQYF
NA	TRBV4-3	TRBJ1-1	few	TGCGCCAGCAGCCCCGTCCCTGGCGGGAACACTGAAGCTTTCTTT	CASSPVPGGNTEAFF
NA	TRBV30	TRBJ1-6	few	TGTGCCTGGAGGAACGGGATCCATAATTCACCCCTCCACTTT	CAWRNGIHNSPLHF
NA	TRBV29-1	TRBJ2-6	NA	TGCAGCACTCGGATCTCTGGGGCCAACGTCCTGACTTTC	CSTRISGANVLTF
NA	TRBV30	TRBJ1-6	NA	TGTGCCTGGGGGCAGATTAATTCACCCCTCCACTTT	CAWGQINSPLHF
NA	TRBV6-1	TRBJ1-4	NA	TGTGCCAGCAGTGTTTCATGGATTACTAATGAAAAACTGTTTTTT	CASSVSWITNEKLFF
NA	TRBV5-1	TRBJ1-6	NA	TGCGCCAGCAGCTTGGATCGGGTTCGTAATTCACCCCTCCACTTT	CASSLDRVRNSPLHF
TRBD1	TRBV30	TRBJ2-2	NA	TGTGCCTGGGGAACAGGGGGCCTCGGCGCCGGGGAGCTGTTTTTT	CAWGTGGLGAGELFF
TRBD2	TRBV30	TRBJ2-4	once	TGTGCCTGGAGTGTACCCACTAGCGTCCAAAACATTCAGTACTTC	CAWSVPTSVQNIQYF
TRBD1	TRBV5-4	TRBJ2-3	NA	TGTGCCAGCAGCTCCTGGGACAGCCCCACAGATACGCAGTATTTT	CASSSWDSPTDTQYF
TRBD1	TRBV7-8	TRBJ1-2	once	TGTGCCAGCAGCTTAACTAACGGACAGGGGAAGGTGAATGGCTACACCTTC	CASSLTNGQGKVNGYTF
NA	TRBV30	TRBJ1-1	few	TGTGCCTGGAGAAGACAGGTGAACACTGAAGCTTTCTTT	CAWRRQVNTEAFF
TRBD2	TRBV4-2	TRBJ2-7	NA	TGTGCCAGCAGCCAAGATCGTAGCGGGGGGGCCGGCGAGCAGTACTTC	CASSQDRSGGAGEQYF
TRBD1	TRBV30	TRBJ1-3	NA	TGTGCCTGGAGTGCGGACAGGTCTGGAAACACCATATATTTT	CAWSADRSGNTIYF
NA	TRBV29-1	TRBJ1-2	NA	TGCAGCGTGACGGGGGTCCCAGGGAACGATAACTATGGCTACACCTTC	CSVTGVPGNDNYGYTF
TRBD1	TRBV4-3	TRBJ2-7	NA	TGCGCCAGCAGCGCCGCGGGACAGGGGGCACACGAGCAGTACTTC	CASSAAGQGAHEQYF
NA	TRBV7-2	TRBJ2-1	NA	TGTGCCAGCAGCTCCCCTGGCACGTACAATGAGCAGTTCTTC	CASSSPGTYNEQFF
NA	TRBV28	TRBJ2-1	NA	TGTGCCAGCAGTCCAGTTAGGAATGAGCAGTTCTTC	CASSPVRNEQFF
NA	TRBV30	TRBJ2-7	NA	TGTGCCTGGAGTGTATGGGGGGCAGGGGAGCAGTACTTC	CAWSVWGAGEQYF
NA	TRBV7-9	TRBJ2-2	few	TGTGCCAGCAGCTTAGAGGTCGGGGAGCTGTTTTTT	CASSLEVGELFF
NA	TRBV4-3	TRBJ1-2	NA	TGCGCCAGCAGCCAAGAGGGCCCCCTCCATGGCTACACCTTC	CASSQEGPLHGYTF
NA	TRBV2	TRBJ1-5	once	TGTGCCAGCAGTGATCAGGGTATGACGAATCAGCCCCAGCATTTT	CASSDQGMTNQPQHF
TRBD2	TRBV7-7	TRBJ2-1	NA	TGTGCCAGCAGCTTTAGTAGCGGGGACAATGAGCAGTTCTTC	CASSFSSGDNEQFF
TRBD2	TRBV30	TRBJ2-3	NA	TGTTCCTGGAGTAGCGGGGCAGATACGCAGTATTTT	CSWSSGADTQYF
NA	TRBV5-1	TRBJ1-2	NA	TGCGCCAGCAGCTTGGAGGGCACTACTTATGGCTACACCTTC	CASSLEGTTYGYTF
NA	TRBV29-1	TRBJ1-2	NA	TGCAGCGTTGAAGGCAGACAATATGGCTACACCTTC	CSVEGRQYGYTF
NA	TRBV5-1	TRBJ2-3	NA	TGCGCCAGCAGCTTGGGACGTACTCCCACAGATACGCAGTATTTT	CASSLGRTPTDTQYF
NA	TRBV29-1	TRBJ2-7	NA	TGCAGCGTTGAAGTAGGGGAGCAGTACTTC	CSVEVGEQYF
TRBD1	TRBV7-8	TRBJ2-7	NA	TGTGCCAGCAGCTACCAGGGGGCGAGCGGCGAGCAGTACTTC	CASSYQGASGEQYF
NA	TRBV2	TRBJ2-3	NA	TGTGCCAGCACCCAATCGGCAGATACGCAGTATTTT	CASTQSADTQYF
NA	TRBV2	TRBJ2-6	NA	TGTGCCAGCAGTGAAGCCATCTCTGGGGCCAACGTCCTGACTTTC	CASSEAISGANVLTF
NA	TRBV30	TRBJ1-1	NA	TGTGCCTGGAGTTCCTCTACAGGGATGAACACTGAAGCTTTCTTT	CAWSSSTGMNTEAFF
NA	TRBV29-1	TRBJ2-5	few	TGCAGCGTTGGGGGCGGTGAGACCCAGTACTTC	CSVGGGETQYF
NA	TRBV20-1	TRBJ2-5	NA	TGCAGTGTCCTCCGAGGAGAGACCCAGTACTTC	CSVLRGETQYF
NA	TRBV2	TRBJ2-5	NA	TGTGCCAGCAGTGATGGGGGCCCAGAGACCCAGTACTTC	CASSDGGPETQYF
NA	TRBV10-3	TRBJ1-2	NA	TGTGCCATCAGTGACTACAGGGAAACTAACTATGGCTACACCTTC	CAISDYRETNYGYTF
NA	TRBV5-6	TRBJ2-3	once	TGTGCCAGCAGCTCCCAGGGGATAGATACGCAGTATTTT	CASSSQGIDTQYF
NA	TRBV14	TRBJ2-5	many	TGTGCCAGCAACTCACTCGGGACAACACAAGAGACCCAGTACTTC	CASNSLGTTQETQYF
TRBD1	TRBV6-1	TRBJ1-6	NA	TGTGCCAGCAGTCCGGGACAGTATAATTCACCCCTCCACTTT	CASSPGQYNSPLHF
TRBD1	TRBV2	TRBJ1-1	few	TGTGCCAGCGGAGGACAACAGGGGGGCACTGAAGCTTTCTTT	CASGGQQGGTEAFF
NA	TRBV5-1	TRBJ2-4	NA	TGCGCCAGCAGCAGGCTCGGGCAAAGGGACATTCAGTACTTC	CASSRLGQRDIQYF
NA	TRBV25-1	TRBJ1-1	NA	TGTGCCAGCAGTGGTACCCGGGACATTGAAGCTTTCTTT	CASSGTRDIEAFF
NA	TRBV7-2	TRBJ2-7	NA	TGTGCCAGCAAAAGGGACGGAGGGGGCTACGAGCAGTACTTC	CASKRDGGGYEQYF
NA	TRBV30	TRBJ2-7	NA	TGTGCCTGGAACCCACGAAGCGCCTACGAGCAGTACTTC	CAWNPRSAYEQYF
TRBD1	TRBV25-1	TRBJ2-7	NA	TGTGCCAGCAGTGTCCTCAGGACAGGGGTATCCTACGAGCAGTACTTC	CASSVLRTGVSYEQYF
NA	TRBV29-1	TRBJ1-5	once	TGCAGCGTTGAGCTCGCCGAGGGCCAGCCCCAGCATTTT	CSVELAEGQPQHF
TRBD1	TRBV5-4	TRBJ1-2	NA	TGTGCCAGCAGCACAGGGACAGGGGGCAACTATGGCTACACCTTC	CASSTGTGGNYGYTF
NA	TRBV7-2	TRBJ2-3	NA	TGTGCCAGCAGCTTAGGGGGGCAGTACACAGATACGCAGTATTTT	CASSLGGQYTDTQYF
TRBD1	TRBV13	TRBJ2-6	NA	TGTGCCAGCAGCGTAGGGAGACAGGGGGCGATTGGGGCCAACGTCCTGACTTTC	CASSVGRQGAIGANVLTF
TRBD1	TRBV19	TRBJ1-2	NA	TGTGCCAGTAGTATGGCGGAACAGGGGAGGTATGGCTACACCTTC	CASSMAEQGRYGYTF
TRBD2	TRBV2	TRBJ2-1	once	TGTGCCAGCAGTGGCGGGGGGGCCGTTAATGAGCAGTTCTTC	CASSGGGAVNEQFF
NA	TRBV11-2	TRBJ1-2	NA	TGTGCCAGCAGCTTAGATCTCCCAAGCAGGTCAGGCTACACCTTC	CASSLDLPSRSGYTF
TRBD2	TRBV5-1	TRBJ2-1	NA	TGCGCCAGCAGCGCGACTAGCGCAACCTACAATGAGCAGTTCTTC	CASSATSATYNEQFF
NA	TRBV5-6	TRBJ1-2	NA	TGTGCCAGCAGCTTGCGGGGGGCCGTCTTAGGCTACACCTTC	CASSLRGAVLGYTF
NA	TRBV4-3	TRBJ1-4	once	TGCGCCAGCAGCCAAGATAGACTTGGAAAACTGTTTTTT	CASSQDRLGKLFF